This TCR beta chain was observed in a study of human T cells and chemical hapten exposure. Study-wide findings and caveats: No change in TCRs above 1 in 1000 frequency was produced by DPC sensitization.

Regarding time point: patch test 2, 6 weeks after DPC sensitization. Stated treatment: therapeutic diphenylcyclopropenone sensitization with weekly scalp DPC. This clonotype was detected ten times or more. Its target is not known. Looked up from germline, CDR1 is MNHEY and CDR2 is SVGAGI. CDR3 length: 15 residues. The V end was cut by 0 bases, the J end by 1 base, with 9 bases between. TCRdb processed the RACE reads anew with MiXCR; each CDR3 protein has one entry. The table includes about 110,000 distinct CDR3 sequences, 9.2% detected once. This chain connects TRBV6-5 to TRBJ1-2, with D unclear. The sequence was collected from a woman aged 40 to 55 with alopecia areata. Some clones in this sample may be carry-over from other donors' samples. The specimen was whole blood, collected in connection with sensitization to the hapten diphenylcyclopropenone (DPC). The CDR3 region is CASSYSQQFNYGYTF. CDR3 sequence (DNA): TGTGCCAGCAGTTACTCCCAGCAGTTTAACTATGGCTACACCTTC.